This T cell receptor (beta chain) was obtained from a study of blood T cell repertoires in COVID-19. Participants, about 18 to 90 years old, spanned around 25 US areas. Allocation to cohorts depended on clinical history reported by the participants. Recovery among Cohort 3 donors was established by two negative PCRs, clearance, or symptom resolution. Authors' processing steps: Using reference gene primer amplification, nucleated cell counts were estimated. Measured with immunoSEQ multiplex PCR; TCRdb has only the in-frame clones, and not every one. For V, J and clone size, that table is used; D and trimming come from the DNA. The data show a few hundred thousand clones, around 90% seen once. Trimming removed 4 bases at V and 5 bases at J, with 10 bases between. The CDR3 covers 13 residues. Per the germline V gene, CDR1 is KGHDR and CDR2 is SFDVKD.

This clonotype was sampled from a woman aged 25 to 39 who had recovered from COVID-19. This chain uses TRBV24-1 with TRBJ1-2; tentatively, D is TRBD1 (5 bases). The specimen sequenced was PBMCs or T cells enriched from blood (not recorded which). The CDR3 DNA sequence: TGTGCCACCAGTGAGCGACAGCCTTATGGCTACACCTTC. It yields the protein CATSERQPYGYTF.